This record looks at one TCR beta chain sequence and its context. No antigen is known for it. This sample was included in a study of early T cells in non-severe SARS-CoV-2 infection. Study summary: Sequenced material consisted of bulk RNA (from unsorted whole blood), and chains were unpaired.

The CDR3 consists of 15 residues. Germline V CDR1 and CDR2: SGHRS, YFSETQ. V shed 0 bases, J shed 7 bases, and the junction held 5 bases outside the gene matches. The study, taken as a whole, reports: Anti-spike CD8 specificities were favored by VDJdb matching, whose results missed private and CD4 specificities.

Molecules of cDNA were individually given unique molecular identifiers that were attached to them. TCRdb re-derived calls from the 5' RACE reads in MiXCR, one entry per CDR3 protein. The table records 32,000 or so distinct CDR3 sequences, less than 6.5% of them present only once. This rearrangement joins TRBV5-1 to TRBJ2-1, with 9 bases that match TRBD1. The sequence was obtained from an adult who was a healthcare worker with PCR-confirmed SARS-CoV-2 infection or an uninfected control (not recorded which). The sequencing sample was made of whole blood. CDR3 residues: CASSLAQGAKNEQFF. CDR3 coding DNA: TGCGCCAGCAGCTTGGCACAGGGGGCCAAAAATGAGCAGTTCTTC. The full variable domain, its missing parts supplied by reference TRBV5-1 and TRBJ2-1, is KAGVTQTPRYLIKTRGQQVTLSCSPISGHRSVSWYQQTPGQGLQFLFEYFSETQRNKGNFPGRFSGRQFSNSRSEMNVSTLELGDSALYLCASSLAQGAKNEQFFGPGTRLTVL.